This TCR beta chain derives from a study of T cell responses to AZD1222 COVID-19 vaccine. Sequencing was performed with immunoSEQ multiplex PCR; in TCRdb, only in-frame clones are kept and a portion is missing. The data show about 160,000 clones, roughly 90% seen once. Per the germline V gene, CDR1 is SGHNT and CDR2 is YYREEE (reference sequence). V lost 2 bases and J lost 3, with 11 bases in between. CDR3 length: 14 amino acids. With regard to this clone: Its antigen is as yet unknown.

Regarding the study as a whole: None of the repertoires were sampled until the peak T cell response had passed. Seropositive status at baseline applied to only five to seven AZD1222 recipients.

Sequenced here: peripheral blood, sampled 28 days after the second AZD1222 dose. The rearrangement joins TRBV5-4 to TRBJ1-1; D remains unclear. The TCR originated in an adult who received the AZD1222 COVID-19 vaccine. CDR3: CASSFYPADTEAFF. The DNA for the CDR3 is TGTGCCAGCAGCTTTTATCCGGCAGACACTGAAGCTTTCTTT.